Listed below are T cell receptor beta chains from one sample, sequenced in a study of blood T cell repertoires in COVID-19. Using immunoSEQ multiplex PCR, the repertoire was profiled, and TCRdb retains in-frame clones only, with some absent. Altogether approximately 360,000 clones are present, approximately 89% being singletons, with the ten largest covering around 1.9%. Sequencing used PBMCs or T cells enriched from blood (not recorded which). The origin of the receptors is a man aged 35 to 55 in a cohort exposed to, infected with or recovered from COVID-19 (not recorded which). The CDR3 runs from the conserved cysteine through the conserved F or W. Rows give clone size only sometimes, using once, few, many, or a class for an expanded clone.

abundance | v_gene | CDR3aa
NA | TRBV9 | CASSVLSSGNTGELFF
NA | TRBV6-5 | CASRPTTGTSSPLHF
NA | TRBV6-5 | CASSQLGTENTEAFF
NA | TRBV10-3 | CAIRSGTDNSPLHF
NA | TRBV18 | CASSIRDRLNYGYTF
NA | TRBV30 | CALTPGQGIHRGYTF
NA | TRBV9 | CASSVDARETQYF
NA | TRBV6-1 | CASSEGGGMIKLFF
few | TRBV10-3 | CAISEGAQDYNEQFF
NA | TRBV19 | CAGSTTGQGDTEAFF
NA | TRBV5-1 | CASSSRIQGNTGELFF
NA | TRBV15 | CATSRDRRGYEQYF
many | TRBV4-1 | CASSEPRGRAYNEQFF
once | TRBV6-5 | CASRIQLSVTEQFF
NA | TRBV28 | CASKRGTGGLFSGELFF
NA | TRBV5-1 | CASSLAIGEQGTQYF
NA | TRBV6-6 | CASSYSMGRADQPQHF
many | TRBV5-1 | CASSLTGETEAFF
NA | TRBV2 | CASSSARAGSNEQFF
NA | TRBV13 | CASSKGQGEDTIYF
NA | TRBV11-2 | CASSLGSGGDEQYF
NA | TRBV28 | CASSPPHRGDQPQHF
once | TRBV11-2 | CASSLASGRALRPNEQFF
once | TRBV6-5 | CASRNTGFSQPQHF
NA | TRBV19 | CASSINSGVTEAFF
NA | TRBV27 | CASSLRGIGHEQYF
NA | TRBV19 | CASSRGQGIAYEQYF
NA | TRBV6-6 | CASSYSRARETQYF
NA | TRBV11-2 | CASSPDYQETQYF
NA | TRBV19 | CASSIGQGTDTQYF
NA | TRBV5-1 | CASSFGQGPYEQYF
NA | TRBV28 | CASSSPGTRANNEQFF
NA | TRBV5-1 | CASSGGDRGVTEAFF
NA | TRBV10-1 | CASSANWNTEAFF
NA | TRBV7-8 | CASSSQGTYYEQYF
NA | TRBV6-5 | CASSYRERETQYF
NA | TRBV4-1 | CASSHLGPNGAEKLFF
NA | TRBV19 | CASRQGAPEKLFF
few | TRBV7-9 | CASSSPGLAGARTYNEQFF
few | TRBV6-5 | CASSPTGNNQPQHF
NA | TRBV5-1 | CASSSGTDVYEQYF
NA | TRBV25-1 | CASTGQGNNEQFF